The 19 T cell receptor beta chains in this list originate from one sample, sequenced in a study of vaccination effects on CD4 cells after COVID-19. Viral peptide pools were used in the ViraFEST assay to expand antigen-specific CD4+ T cells, and sequencing came afterward. Following 10 days of culture, CD4+ T cells were isolated. Each participant was administered two doses of either the BNT162b2 or the mRNA-1273 vaccine. Produced via immunoSEQ multiplex PCR; TCRdb's table is partial and in-frame only. This table holds about 46,000 clones, 74% found once. These receptors' targets are unknown. The sample consisted of CD4+ T cells from PBMCs cultured with HCoV-OC43 spike peptides, taken after COVID-19 vaccination. The sample's subset: HCoV-OC43 spike overlapping peptide pool stimulation. The receptors here all came from a human donor who received a COVID-19 vaccine.

The V gene is TRBV11-2, the J gene TRBJ2-1; 7 bases are shared with TRBD1. The CDR3 sequence is 15 residues long. Germline lookup yields CDR1 SGHAT and CDR2 FQNNGV. The junction had 7 bases not matched to a gene; V was cut back by 6 bases and J by 2 bases. The CDR3 protein is CASSIRGLAYNEQFF. CDR3 coding DNA: TGTGCCAGCAGTATAAGGGGGCTCGCCTACAATGAGCAGTTCTTC.

This CDR3 reads CASSTDRGVVWAFF. CDR3 coding DNA: TGTGCCAGCTCAACTGACAGGGGGGTAGTCTGGGCTTTCTTT. The chain links TRBV18 to TRBJ1-1, with 9 positions matching TRBD1. Looked up from germline, CDR1 is KGHSH and CDR2 is LQKENI. The J segment lost 11 bases and the V segment lost 5 bases, leaving 12 bases of the junction unmatched. CDR3 length equals 14 residues.

The chain combines TRBV9 with TRBJ2-2; TRBD2 might be the D (7 bases). Trimming removed 1 base at V and 2 bases at J, with 15 bases between. CDR3 size: 17 residues. CDR1 and CDR2 from the germline V gene are SGDLS and YYNGEE. For the CDR3, the DNA is TGTGCCAGCAGCGTATATCCAACGGGGGGCAACACCGGGGAGCTGTTTTTT. Encoded protein: CASSVYPTGGNTGELFF. The full variable domain, rest sourced from reference TRBV9 and TRBJ2-2, is DSGVTQTPKHLITATGQRVTLRCSPRSGDLSVYWYQQSLDQGLQFLIQYYNGEERAKGNILERFSAQQFPDLHSELNLSSLELGDSALYFCASSVYPTGGNTGELFFGEGSRLTVL.

This chain links TRBV10-3 with TRBJ2-5; 8 bases are shared with TRBD2. This CDR3 has 16 residues. Germline V gene sequence: CDR1 ENHRY, CDR2 SYGVKD. Germline trimming cut 5 bases from V and 5 bases from J; bases unmatched to any gene: 13. The CDR3 sequence: CAISTIVGGARETQYF. DNA of the CDR3: TGTGCCATCAGTACCATTGTCGGGGGGGCCAGGGAGACCCAGTACTTC.

This clone was detected only a few times. The chain has TRBV30 and TRBJ1-5; 8 nucleotides agree with TRBD1. CDR3 size: 14 residues. The germline CDR1 and CDR2 sequences are GTSNPN and SVGIG (reference sequence). After removal of 4 bases from V and 4 bases from J, the junction contained 6 bases not matched to a gene. Here the CDR3 reads CAWNPRTGNQPQHF. The CDR3 region has the DNA TGTGCCTGGAACCCCCGGACAGGGAATCAGCCCCAGCATTTT. The complete variable domain, with remaining parts taken from reference TRBV30 and TRBJ1-5, reads SQTIHQWPATLVQPVGSPLSLECTVEGTSNPNLYWYRQAAGRGLQLLFYSVGIGQISSEVPQNLSASRPQDRQFILSSKKLLLSDSGFYLCAWNPRTGNQPQHFGDGTRLSIL.

J is TRBJ2-7 and V is TRBV2; no reliable D call. CDR3 length: 12 residues. Germline V gives CDR1 SNHLY, CDR2 FYNNEI. The V and J ends lost 2 bases and 2 bases respectively, with 4 bases between them. The CDR3 loop reads CASSENPYEQYF. The CDR3 DNA reads TGTGCCAGCAGTGAAAACCCCTACGAGCAGTACTTC.

As regards this clone: Mismatch with germline at one junction end may stem from a read error. The chain has TRBV6-5 and TRBJ1-5; no firm D call. The germline CDR1 and CDR2 sequences are MNHEY and SVGAGI. The CDR3 length is 12 residues. The CDR3 sequence is CASSDSRQPQHF. CDR3 sequence (DNA): TGTGCCAGCAGTGACTCCCGTCAGCCCCAGCATTTT.

V and J are TRBV30 and TRBJ1-4, with 7 positions matching TRBD1. The CDR3 covers 13 residues. The V gene's germline CDR1 is GTSNPN and CDR2 SVGIG (reference sequence). J was trimmed by 7 bases and V by 7 bases; bases with no gene match: 9. CDR3 sequence reads: CASRQGFGEKLFF. CDR3 nucleotides: TGTGCCTCAAGACAGGGTTTTGGTGAAAAACTGTTTTTT.

The chain joins TRBV6-5 to TRBJ1-2; unclear D gene. Per germline, CDR1 MNHEY and CDR2 SVGAGI. The CDR3 covers 14 residues. Trimming removed 6 bases at V and 1 base at J, with 12 bases between. The CDR3 loop reads CASRGSANNYGYTF. As DNA, the CDR3 is TGTGCCAGCAGGGGATCCGCCAATAACTATGGCTACACCTTC.

This chain joins TRBV5-6 and TRBJ1-1, with D maybe TRBD1 (6 bases). The CDR3 has 15 residues. V was clipped by 1 base and J by 1 base, with 11 bases between them. CDR1 and CDR2 (germline): SGHDT, YYEEEE. The CDR3 nucleotides are TGTGCCAGCAGCTTGTTGGGGGCGGGGAACACTGAAGCTTTCTTT. Translated: CASSLLGAGNTEAFF.

This chain uses TRBV12-3 or TRBV12-4 with TRBJ1-6; D possibly corresponds to TRBD1 (6 bases). The CDR3 is 12 amino acids. The V end lost 1 base, the J end lost 13 bases, and 8 bases lay between the germline ends. Written as DNA, the CDR3 is TGTGCCAGCAGTTTAGTCAGGGGTCCCCTCCACTTT. Protein: CASSLVRGPLHF.

This clone has more than one count but fewer than ten. This sequence joins TRBV9 and TRBJ2-5, with 10 bases matching TRBD2. V gave up 2 bases and J gave up 2 bases; unmatched junction bases: 6. The CDR3 is made up of 16 amino acids. The germline V gene has CDR1 SGDLS and CDR2 YYNGEE. In DNA, the CDR3 is TGTGCCAGCAGCGTGAGCGGGGGGGCAGGGCAAGAGACCCAGTACTTC. Translated: CASSVSGGAGQETQYF. The complete variable domain, with remaining parts taken from reference TRBV9 and TRBJ2-5, reads DSGVTQTPKHLITATGQRVTLRCSPRSGDLSVYWYQQSLDQGLQFLIQYYNGEERAKGNILERFSAQQFPDLHSELNLSSLELGDSALYFCASSVSGGAGQETQYFGPGTRLLVL.

This chain joins TRBV6-5 and TRBJ2-7; D is possibly TRBD1 (6 bases). Looked up from germline, CDR1 is MNHEY and CDR2 is SVGAGI. The CDR3 sequence is 16 residues long. V lost 0 bases, J lost 3 bases, and 15 bases lay in between. DNA for the CDR3: TGTGCCAGCAGTTACTCTCCGACAGGAGCTGGCTACGAGCAGTACTTC. It codes for CASSYSPTGAGYEQYF.

V usage is TRBV7-9 and J usage is TRBJ1-2; maybe TRBD1 (6 bases). Trimming shortened V by 2 bases and J by 4 bases, and 14 bases separated the two germline ends. The CDR3 is 15 amino acids. In germline, CDR1 is SEHNR, CDR2 FQNEAQ (reference sequence). CDR3 DNA sequence: TGTGCCAGCAGCTTATCGAGGACAGAGCTCTATGGCTACACCTTC. Amino acids: CASSLSRTELYGYTF.

The genes are TRBV6-5 and TRBJ1-2, with D perhaps TRBD1 (6 bases). Trimming stripped 6 bases from V and 5 bases from J, with 16 bases between. This CDR3 is built from 14 residues. Per the germline V gene, CDR1 is MNHEY and CDR2 is SVGAGI. The CDR3 sequence is CASRSQGLSYGYTF. The CDR3 DNA is TGTGCCAGCAGGTCGCAGGGGCTAAGTTATGGCTACACCTTC.

The chain carries TRBV6-5 and TRBJ1-2, with TRBD1 as a possible D gene (5 bases). The length of the CDR3 is 15 residues. Germline values: CDR1 MNHEY, CDR2 SVGAGI. Trimming left V 7 bases short and J 5 bases short, with 20 bases between. The CDR3 coding sequence is TGTGCCAGCAATATAAGGGACGGGCTGGGGTATGGCTACACCTTC. Amino acids: CASNIRDGLGYGYTF.

The chain combines TRBV5-1 with TRBJ2-3; D gene ambiguous. Germline V gives CDR1 SGHRS, CDR2 YFSETQ. The CDR3 runs to 12 residues. The V end was cut by 4 bases, the J end by 2 bases, with 5 bases between. CDR3 sequence (DNA): TGCGCCAGCAGCCTGGACACAGATACGCAGTATTTT. Its translation: CASSLDTDTQYF.

This clone was seen a single time. The chain joins TRBV3-1 (or the pseudogene TRBV3-2) to TRBJ2-3, with 14 bases matching TRBD2. J lost 3 bases, V lost 0 bases, and 5 bases had no gene match. CDR3 length: 18 residues. Germline V gene data show CDR1 as LGHDT and CDR2 as YNNKEL (reference sequence). Written as DNA, the CDR3 is TGTGCCAGCAGCCAAGATCCGACTAGCGGGGGGGCTACAGATACGCAGTATTTT. Amino acid sequence: CASSQDPTSGGATDTQYF.

The chain is built from TRBV5-1 and TRBJ1-1; no definite D call. This CDR3 region has 12 residues. Germline V gives CDR1 SGHRS, CDR2 YFSETQ. V was clipped by 1 base and J by 5 bases, with 6 bases between them. The chain's CDR3 is CASSLSGTEAFF. CDR3 nucleotide sequence: TGCGCCAGCAGCTTGAGCGGGACTGAAGCTTTCTTT.